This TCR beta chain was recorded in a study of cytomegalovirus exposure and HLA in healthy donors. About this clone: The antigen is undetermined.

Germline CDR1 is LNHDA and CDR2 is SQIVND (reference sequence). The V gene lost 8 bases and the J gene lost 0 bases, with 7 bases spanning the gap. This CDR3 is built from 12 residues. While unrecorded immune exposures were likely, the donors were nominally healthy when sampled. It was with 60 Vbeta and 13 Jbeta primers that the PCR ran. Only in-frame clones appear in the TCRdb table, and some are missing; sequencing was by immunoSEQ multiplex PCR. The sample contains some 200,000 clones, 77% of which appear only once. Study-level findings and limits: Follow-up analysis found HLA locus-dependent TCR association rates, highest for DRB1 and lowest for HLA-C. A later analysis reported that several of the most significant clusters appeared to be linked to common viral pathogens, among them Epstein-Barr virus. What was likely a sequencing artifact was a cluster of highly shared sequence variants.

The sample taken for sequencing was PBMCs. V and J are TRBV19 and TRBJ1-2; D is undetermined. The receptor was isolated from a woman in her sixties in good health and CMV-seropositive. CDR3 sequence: CASFKTNYGYTF. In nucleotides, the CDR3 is TGTGCCAGTTTCAAAACTAACTATGGCTACACCTTC.